This T cell receptor (beta chain) is from a study of blood T cell repertoires in COVID-19. Study-level background: T cells, B-cell-depleted T cells, or PBMCs supplied cDNA or gDNA.

Measured with immunoSEQ multiplex PCR; TCRdb has only the in-frame clones, and not every one. This sample yields a few hundred thousand clones, of which 70% to 90% are seen a single time; just under 6.5% belongs to the top ten. The CDR3 runs 14 residues. V lost 7 bases, J lost 4 bases, and 8 bases stayed unmatched. Germline loops: CDR1 SNHLY, CDR2 FYNNEI. The receptor's source is a woman aged 50 to 60 with COVID-19, enrolled during active disease. The genes are TRBV2 and TRBJ1-1, with 8 bases identical to TRBD1. Sequencing input: peripheral blood. The CDR3 bases are TGTGCCAGCAACGTACAGGGGGTTGGCACTGAAGCTTTCTTT. As protein: CASNVQGVGTEAFF.